These 32 T cell receptor beta chains came from one sample sequenced in a study of CD8 T cells in Susac syndrome. An amount of RNA that ranged from roughly 0.5 to 1 ug was reverse transcribed with random hexamers. TCRdb passed the immunoSEQ multiplex PCR reads through MiXCR, listing each CDR3 protein once. The sample has about 200,000 distinct CDR3 sequences, 80% to 95% seen once. The material sequenced was CD8+ T cells from PBMCs. The receptors derive from a human donor with multiple sclerosis.

The rearrangement joins TRBV6-5 to TRBJ2-1, with no clear D. Trimming removed 6 bases at V and 7 bases at J, with 7 bases between. From germline, CDR1 is MNHEY and CDR2 SVGAGI. CDR3 length: 11 residues. CDR3 region: CASRTVNEQFF. DNA of the CDR3: TGTGCCAGCAGGACGGTAAATGAGCAGTTCTTC.

The CDR3 protein is CASYGGRGWDTQYF. For the CDR3, the DNA is TGTGCCAGCTACGGCGGGAGGGGATGGGATACGCAGTATTTT. This rearrangement joins TRBV7-8 to TRBJ2-3; 9 bases are a match to TRBD2. V shed 8 bases and J 6 bases; nucleotides not matched to a gene: 9. Germline V lookup: CDR1 SGHVS, CDR2 FQNEAQ. The CDR3 is 14 residues long.

This chain links TRBV3-1 with TRBJ2-7; 10 positions match TRBD2. With V trimmed by 7 bases and J by 2 bases, 5 bases remained unmatched. This CDR3 has 14 amino acids. Germline V gives CDR1 LGHDT, CDR2 YNNKEL (reference sequence). The CDR3 region is CASTRGTSAYEQYF. For the CDR3, the DNA is TGTGCCAGCACCCGAGGGACTAGCGCCTACGAGCAGTACTTC.

This sequence joins TRBV4-2 and TRBJ2-7; a weak D match, TRBD2 (6 bases). CDR3 length equals 15 residues. The V end lost 0 bases, the J end lost 1 base, and 10 bases lay between the germline ends. Germline CDR1 LGHNA, CDR2 YNFKEQ. CDR3 bases: TGTGCCAGCAGCCAAGACCTGACTAGGTCCTACGAGCAGTACTTC. Residues: CASSQDLTRSYEQYF.

V usage is TRBV6-5 and J usage is TRBJ1-2, with D perhaps TRBD1 (5 bases). Germline V CDR1 and CDR2: MNHEY, SVGAGI. The V gene lost 2 bases and the J gene lost 3 bases, with 10 bases spanning the gap. The CDR3 loop spans 14 amino acids. CDR3 sequence: CASSYTETDYGYTF. The CDR3 DNA is TGTGCCAGCAGTTACACTGAGACAGACTATGGCTACACCTTC.

The CDR3 bases are TGTGCCAGCAGTTTATATATGACTAGCCAGGAGACAGATACGCAGTATTTT. Translating it yields CASSLYMTSQETDTQYF. The chain employs TRBV12-3 or TRBV12-4 and TRBJ2-3; 7 nucleotides line up with TRBD2. The CDR3 consists of 17 residues. V lost 2 bases to trimming and J lost 3 bases; unmatched junction nucleotides: 11.

The gene calls are TRBV7-8 and TRBJ1-2; weak D call: TRBD1 (6 bases). The germline V and J ends were trimmed by 5 bases and 2 bases, with 24 bases remaining between them. In germline, CDR1 is SGHVS, CDR2 FQNEAQ. CDR3 length: 18 residues. DNA of the CDR3: TGTGCCAGCAGCCCCCCCGGGGGGCTCCGACAGGAAAACTATGGCTACACCTTC. It translates to CASSPPGGLRQENYGYTF.

The chain carries TRBV20-1 and TRBJ2-5, with 7 bases fitting TRBD2. V lost 0 bases and J lost 4; bases outside the gene matches: 5. CDR1 DFQATT and CDR2 SNEGSKA come from the germline V gene (reference sequence). There are 14 residues in the CDR3. The CDR3 loop is CSARDRAGVETQYF. For the CDR3, the DNA is TGCAGTGCTAGAGATCGGGCGGGAGTAGAGACCCAGTACTTC.

This clonotype appeared once. The rearrangement links TRBV2 to TRBJ2-3; D may be TRBD2 (6 bases). CDR1 SNHLY and CDR2 FYNNEI come from the germline V gene. V was trimmed by 1 base and J by 2 bases, leaving 10 bases between them. The CDR3 consists of 15 residues. CDR3 region: CASSEDGGITDTQYF. The CDR3 DNA is TGTGCCAGCAGTGAAGACGGGGGAATCACAGATACGCAGTATTTT.

The V call is TRBV18, the J call TRBJ1-1; TRBD1 matches 9 bases. This CDR3 comprises 15 residues. CDR1 is KGHSH, CDR2 LQKENI, per germline. Losses at the gene ends were 3 bases for V and 3 bases for J; bases not matched to a gene: 5. In DNA, the CDR3 is TGTGCCAGCTCACCCCCTACAGGGGGCTACACTGAAGCTTTCTTT. Its translation is CASSPPTGGYTEAFF. The whole variable domain, filled in from reference TRBV18 and TRBJ1-1, reads NAGVMQNPRHLVRRRGQEARLRCSPMKGHSHVYWYRQLPEEGLKFMVYLQKENIIDESGMPKERFSAEFPKEGPSILRIQQVVRGDSAAYFCASSPPTGGYTEAFFGQGTRLTVV.

The DNA of the CDR3 is TGTGCCAGCAGCTTAGAGATCGGGACAGGGTACTACGAGCAGTACTTC. As protein: CASSLEIGTGYYEQYF. The chain employs TRBV7-2 and TRBJ2-7; 9 bases line up with TRBD1. The germline gives CDR1 SGHTA, CDR2 FQGNSA. The length of the CDR3 is 16 residues. V dropped 1 base and J dropped 3; count of bases not matched to a gene: 7. The full variable domain, completed using reference TRBV7-2 and TRBJ2-7, is GAGVSQSPSNKVTEKGKDVELRCDPISGHTALYWYRQSLGQGLEFLIYFQGNSAPDKSGLPSDRFSAERTGGSVSTLTIQRTQQEDSAVYLCASSLEIGTGYYEQYFGPGTRLTVT.

The rearrangement uses TRBV12-3 or TRBV12-4 and TRBJ2-5; the D is unclear. CDR3 length equals 11 residues. V shed 5 bases and J shed 2 bases, with 3 bases lying between them. CDR3 in amino acids: CASSEQETQYF. CDR3 sequence (DNA): TGTGCCAGCAGTGAGCAAGAGACCCAGTACTTC.

The chain recombines TRBV15 with TRBJ2-7, with TRBD1 matching over 9 bases. The V gene's germline CDR1 is LNHNV and CDR2 YYDKDF (reference sequence). Unmatched junction bases numbered 3, after V lost 1 base and J lost 2 bases. The CDR3 is made up of 15 amino acids. DNA for the CDR3: TGTGCCACCAGCAGAGCCGGGACAGGGACCTACGAGCAGTACTTC. This encodes CATSRAGTGTYEQYF.

DNA for the CDR3: TGTGCCAGCAGCTTAGCGGACAGCTCCGATGAAGCTTTCTTT. Protein: CASSLADSSDEAFF. The gene calls are TRBV7-9 and TRBJ1-1; D is perhaps TRBD1 (6 bases). V gave up 0 bases and J gave up 7 bases, with 12 bases separating them. Per the germline V gene, CDR1 is SEHNR and CDR2 is FQNEAQ (reference sequence). This CDR3 is built from 14 residues.

This chain connects TRBV6-5 to TRBJ2-1; D remains ambiguous. The CDR3 is made up of 15 amino acids. In germline, CDR1 is MNHEY, CDR2 SVGAGI. V lost 2 bases and J 8 bases, leaving 16 bases between the germline ends. The CDR3 protein is CASSYIGPAVDEQFF. The CDR3 region has the DNA TGTGCCAGCAGTTACATCGGCCCCGCGGTCGATGAGCAGTTCTTC.

The chain joins TRBV6-1 to TRBJ2-7, with D tentatively TRBD1 (5 bases). CDR3 length: 14 amino acids. In germline, CDR1 is MNHNS, CDR2 SASEGT. V was shortened by 7 bases and J by 3 bases, with 16 bases between the two germline ends. The CDR3 bases are TGTGCCAGCATAGGGGCCGACCTTGGCTACGAGCAGTACTTC. Translation gives CASIGADLGYEQYF.

The chain is built from TRBV27 and TRBJ1-1, with TRBD1 as a possible D gene (5 bases). CDR3 length: 13 amino acids. CDR1 and CDR2 (germline): MNHEY, SMNVEV (reference sequence). V lost 4 bases, J lost 6 bases, and 12 bases lay in between. The CDR3 DNA is TGTGCCAGCAGTTGGGACTCTGGGTCTGAAGCTTTCTTT. It translates to CASSWDSGSEAFF.

The chain has TRBV5-6 and TRBJ2-1; maybe TRBD2 (6 bases). The ends were cut back, 3 bases at V and 2 bases at J, with 12 bases in the middle. The CDR3 has 15 residues. The germline CDR1 and CDR2 sequences are SGHDT and YYEEEE. DNA of the CDR3: TGTGCCAGCAGCTGGGGGACTCTCCCCTACAATGAGCAGTTCTTC. Protein product: CASSWGTLPYNEQFF.

The rearrangement links TRBV27 to TRBJ2-2; D gene ambiguous. The germline V gene encodes CDR1 MNHEY and CDR2 SMNVEV (reference sequence). V was cut by 3 bases and J by 6 bases, with 5 bases left in between. The CDR3 loop spans 12 amino acids. The CDR3 sequence: CASSFLSGELFF. The CDR3 DNA follows: TGTGCCAGCAGTTTTCTCTCCGGGGAGCTGTTTTTT.

CDR3 residues: CASSLRPGPAAYEQYF. Written as DNA, the CDR3 is TGTGCCAGTAGTCTGCGTCCGGGACCCGCGGCCTACGAGCAGTACTTC. This chain connects TRBV19 to TRBJ2-7; D possibly uses TRBD1 or TRBD2 (5 bases each). V was shortened by 5 bases and J by 2 bases, with 19 bases between the two germline ends. This CDR3 comprises 16 residues. The germline V gene has CDR1 LNHDA and CDR2 SQIVND (reference sequence). The whole variable domain, remainder taken from reference TRBV19 and TRBJ2-7, is DGGITQSPKYLFRKEGQNVTLSCEQNLNHDAMYWYRQDPGQGLRLIYYSQIVNDFQKGDIAEGYSVSREKKESFPLTVTSAQKNPTAFYLCASSLRPGPAAYEQYFGPGTRLTVT.

V is TRBV7-6 and J is TRBJ1-2, with 11 bases lining up with TRBD1. Germline CDR1 SGHVS, CDR2 FNYEAQ. The V gene end was trimmed by 5 bases and the J gene end by 13 bases; junction bases not matched to a gene: 12. This CDR3 is built from 14 residues. The CDR3 DNA reads as TGTGCCAGCAGCCCTGGACAGGGGGCGACCCTATTCACCTTC. Translation: CASSPGQGATLFTF.

The V call is TRBV9, the J call TRBJ2-7, with D unclear. The V and J ends lost 0 bases and 2 bases respectively, with 12 bases between them. The CDR3 has 15 residues. Germline CDR1 and CDR2: SGDLS and YYNGEE. The CDR3 region is CASSVEGSRTYEQYF. The CDR3 region has the DNA TGTGCCAGCAGCGTAGAGGGCAGTAGAACCTACGAGCAGTACTTC.

The chain is built from TRBV12-3 or TRBV12-4 and TRBJ2-1; D gene unclear. V was shortened by 3 bases and J by 8 bases, with 11 bases between the two germline ends. The CDR3 sequence is 13 residues long. Here the CDR3 reads CASSFRRSYEQFF. In DNA, the CDR3 is TGTGCCAGCAGTTTCCGGCGGAGCTATGAGCAGTTCTTC.

V usage is TRBV15 and J usage is TRBJ2-3; the D gene could be TRBD1 or TRBD2 (5 bases each). The germline V gene has CDR1 LNHNV and CDR2 YYDKDF (reference sequence). V was shortened by 0 bases and J by 2 bases, with 12 bases between the two germline ends. CDR3 length: 16 residues. The CDR3 loop is CATSRDMGEFTDTQYF. CDR3 coding DNA: TGTGCCACCAGCAGAGATATGGGGGAGTTCACAGATACGCAGTATTTT.

This chain's CDR3 is CSVEGSRERNYGYTF. The CDR3 nucleotides read TGCAGCGTTGAAGGGTCGAGGGAACGGAACTATGGCTACACCTTC. The chain is built from TRBV29-1 and TRBJ1-2, with D hard to call. CDR1 is SQVTM and CDR2 is ANQGSEA in the germline V gene. This CDR3 is built from 15 residues. The V end lost 1 base, the J end lost 2 bases, and 14 bases lay between the germline ends.

This chain links TRBV20-1 with TRBJ2-7; possible D gene TRBD1, 6 bases. This CDR3 is built from 14 residues. Trimming stripped 2 bases from V and 3 bases from J, with 14 bases between. CDR1 is DFQATT, CDR2 SNEGSKA, per germline (reference sequence). DNA of the CDR3: TGCAGTGCTAGATACCGGGACACCAACTACGAGCAGTACTTC. Translated: CSARYRDTNYEQYF.

The CDR3 DNA reads TGTGCCAGCAGCTTAGAGGGACATGGACAGGGGATAGGAGGCTACACCTTC. Translating it yields CASSLEGHGQGIGGYTF. The genes are TRBV11-2 and TRBJ1-2; 9 bases agree with TRBD1. The CDR3 is 17 amino acids. The V segment lost 0 bases and the J segment 8 bases; nucleotides outside the gene matches: 13. Per germline, CDR1 SGHAT and CDR2 FQNNGV.

This chain links TRBV6-6 with TRBJ2-7, with D uncertain. Germline V CDR1 and CDR2: MNHNY, SVGAGI (reference sequence). The V end was cut by 4 bases, the J end by 2 bases, with 9 bases between. CDR3 length equals 13 residues. The CDR3 protein is CASSFAWTYEQYF. As DNA, the CDR3 is TGTGCCAGCAGTTTCGCCTGGACCTACGAGCAGTACTTC.

DNA of the CDR3: TGTGCCAGCAGCCAAGAGGCAGCCACAGATACGCAGTATTTT. Encoded protein: CASSQEAATDTQYF. This chain uses TRBV3-1 with TRBJ2-3; D is unresolved. V lost 0 bases to trimming and J lost 2 bases, with 6 bases between them. This CDR3 has 14 residues. Per the germline V gene, CDR1 is LGHDT and CDR2 is YNNKEL (reference sequence).

This rearrangement joins TRBV12-3 or TRBV12-4 to TRBJ2-2, with a weak D call TRBD2 (6 bases). Trimming pared 4 bases from V and 3 bases from J, leaving 21 bases between. The CDR3 totals 18 residues. The CDR3 region has the DNA TGTGCCAGCAGTTCCCCTAGCGTTACCAATACTTACACCGGGGAGCTGTTTTTT. This gives the protein CASSSPSVTNTYTGELFF.

V and J are TRBV20-1 and TRBJ1-1, with 12 bases matching TRBD1. CDR1 and CDR2 from the germline V gene are DFQATT and SNEGSKA (reference sequence). V trimming: 0 bases; J trimming: 1 base; junction bases outside the gene matches: 15. This CDR3 is built from 20 residues. CDR3 coding DNA: TGCAGTGCTAGAGATGTCTTTAAGGGGGACAGGGGGCCGAGGAACACTGAAGCTTTCTTT. Amino acids: CSARDVFKGDRGPRNTEAFF.

The chain employs TRBV20-1 and TRBJ2-7; a weak D match, TRBD2 (7 bases). Germline values: CDR1 DFQATT, CDR2 SNEGSKA (reference sequence). The germline V and J ends were trimmed by 8 bases and 0 bases, with 14 bases remaining between them. The CDR3 totals 13 residues. CDR3 sequence reads: CSPLGGASYEQYF. CDR3 nucleotides: TGCAGTCCCCTTGGGGGGGCCTCCTACGAGCAGTACTTC.